The 5 T cell receptor beta chains below all came from one sample that was sequenced in a study of shared T cell receptors in the human thymus. Some clones are missing from TCRdb's copy, which holds only in-frame ones; the method was immunoSEQ multiplex PCR. This sample has hundreds of thousands of clones, with roughly 88% found just once. The same data also went into a second study, on human thymus T cells.

Material for sequencing was thymocytes. The origin of the receptors is a boy under three years old with a congenital heart defect.

The chain couples TRBV6-1 to TRBJ2-2, with 7 nucleotides matching TRBD1. The CDR3 is made up of 15 amino acids. The V segment lost 6 bases and the J segment 0 bases; nucleotides outside the gene matches: 4. CDR1 and CDR2 (germline): MNHNS, SASEGT. CDR3 sequence: CASSGDRPNTGELFF. The CDR3 coding sequence is TGTGCCAGCAGCGGGGACAGACCGAACACCGGGGAGCTGTTTTTT.

The rearrangement links TRBV10-1 to TRBJ2-1, with D perhaps TRBD2 (5 bases). This CDR3 comprises 19 residues. CDR1 is WNHNN and CDR2 is SYGVQD in the germline V gene (reference sequence). Deletions cut 3 bases from V and 4 bases from J, with 25 bases between. CDR3 in amino acids: CASSEGKRDGPSGYNEQFF. The CDR3 DNA is TGCGCCAGCAGTGAAGGGAAACGGGATGGACCCTCGGGTTACAATGAGCAGTTCTTC.

This chain uses TRBV9 with TRBJ2-7; 15 nucleotides align to TRBD2. CDR3 length: 19 residues. V lost 0 bases, J lost 2 bases, and 9 bases stayed unmatched. Per the germline V gene, CDR1 is SGDLS and CDR2 is YYNGEE. In nucleotides, the CDR3 is TGTGCCAGCAGCGTAGGAGGTCCGGGACTAGCGGGAGGAACCTACGAGCAGTACTTC. Its protein product is CASSVGGPGLAGGTYEQYF.

The chain carries TRBV4-1 and TRBJ1-1; D gene uncertain. CDR1 is MGHRA, CDR2 YSYEKL, per germline. Trimming cost V 1 base and J 1 base, with 4 bases left between them. The CDR3 totals 13 residues. CDR3 amino acids: CASSQGQNTEAFF. The DNA of the CDR3 is TGCGCCAGCAGCCAAGGACAGAACACTGAAGCTTTCTTT.

The CDR3 here is CASSEGGWEDEQFF. CDR3 bases: TGTGCCAGCTCCGAGGGCGGGTGGGAGGATGAGCAGTTCTTC. The chain joins TRBV7-9 to TRBJ2-1; D may be TRBD2 (6 bases). This CDR3 has 14 residues. The V gene's germline CDR1 is SEHNR and CDR2 FQNEAQ (reference sequence). The V end lost 8 bases, the J end lost 8 bases, and 19 bases lay between the germline ends.